Sequencing of this TCR beta chain was carried out in a study of post-analysis software for immune sequencing data. Unique molecular identifiers were built into the TCR beta cDNA libraries. TCRdb ran MiXCR on the PCR reads and lists one entry per CDR3 protein. The data show hundreds of thousands of distinct CDR3 sequences, roughly 45% seen once. Study-wide findings and caveats: Roughly 5 TRBV segments, TRBV5-6, TRBV5-1 and TRBV20-1 among them, were found more frequent in patients than controls.

Concerning this clonotype itself: The antigen is unknown.

V was clipped by 4 bases and J by 3 bases, with 13 bases between them. The CDR3 totals 15 residues. Germline CDR1 reads KGHSH; CDR2 reads LQKENI. Source material: blood. The source is a girl between 5 and 17 years old with multiple sclerosis. The chain employs TRBV18 and TRBJ2-1; D gene uncertain. The CDR3 protein is CASSRPLGDYNEQFF. DNA of the CDR3: TGTGCCAGCTCACGACCCCTCGGCGACTACAATGAGCAGTTCTTC.